Included here is one T cell receptor (beta chain) sequence, with context. The authors' processing: Researchers report that nucleated cell counts were estimated from reference gene primer amplification. Assay: immunoSEQ multiplex PCR; the TCRdb copy retains only in-frame clones and omits some. The V and J calls and clone size are taken from that table; D and trimming were inferred from the DNA. The top ten clones hold approximately 7.4% of a sample with about 87,000 clones, around 87% of them seen once. This sample was included in a study of blood T cell repertoires in COVID-19. The overall study: COVID-19 samples from acute and convalescent phases originated in the United States, Italy and Spain. PBMCs, B-cell-depleted T cells, or T cells were the source of the cDNA or gDNA that made up the material.

Trimming took off 5 bases at V and 0 bases at J, with 10 bases between the two ends. Germline V CDR1 and CDR2: MNHNS, SASEGT. The length of the CDR3 is 14 residues. This sequence joins TRBV6-1 and TRBJ1-1; D is uncertain. The receptor's source is a human donor with acute or convalescent COVID-19. The donor label of this sample is uncertain. Input material: peripheral blood. The CDR3 DNA follows: TGTGCCAGCAGTTATGGGAGGCTGAACACTGAAGCTTTCTTT. Translated: CASSYGRLNTEAFF.